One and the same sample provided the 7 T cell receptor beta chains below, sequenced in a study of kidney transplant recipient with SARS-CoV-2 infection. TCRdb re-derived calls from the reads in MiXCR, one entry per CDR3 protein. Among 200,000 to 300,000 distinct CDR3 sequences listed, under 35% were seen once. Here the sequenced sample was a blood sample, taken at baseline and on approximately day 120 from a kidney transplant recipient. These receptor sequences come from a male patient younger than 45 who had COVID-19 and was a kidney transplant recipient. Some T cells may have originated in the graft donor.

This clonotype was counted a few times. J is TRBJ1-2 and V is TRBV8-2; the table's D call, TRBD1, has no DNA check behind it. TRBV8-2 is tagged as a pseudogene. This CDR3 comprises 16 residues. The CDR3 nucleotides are TGTGGCAGTCGCCCGCATGATAGCCGAAAGACCTATGGCTACACCTTC. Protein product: CGSRPHDSRKTYGYTF.

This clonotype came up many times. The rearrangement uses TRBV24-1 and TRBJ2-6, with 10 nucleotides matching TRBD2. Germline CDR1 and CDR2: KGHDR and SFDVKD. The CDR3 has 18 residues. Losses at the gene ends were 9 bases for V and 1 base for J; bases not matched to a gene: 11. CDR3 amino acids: CATSQAGGPKSGANVLTF. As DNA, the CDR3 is TGTGCCACCTCGCAAGCGGGAGGGCCCAAATCTGGGGCCAACGTCCTGACTTTC.

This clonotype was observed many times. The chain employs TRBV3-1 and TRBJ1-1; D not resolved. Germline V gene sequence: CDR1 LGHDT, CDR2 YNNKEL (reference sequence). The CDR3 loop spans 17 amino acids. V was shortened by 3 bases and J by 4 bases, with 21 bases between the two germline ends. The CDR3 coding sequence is TGTGCCAGCAGCCAGCGTGATCCCATTTCAATTCGCACTGAAGCTTTCTTT. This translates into CASSQRDPISIRTEAFF. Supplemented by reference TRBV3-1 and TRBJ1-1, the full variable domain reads DTAVSQTPKYLVTQMGNDKSIKCEQNLGHDTMYWYKQDSKKFLKIMFSYNNKELIINETVPNRFSPKSPDKAHLNLHINSLELGDSAVYFCASSQRDPISIRTEAFFGQGTRLTVV.

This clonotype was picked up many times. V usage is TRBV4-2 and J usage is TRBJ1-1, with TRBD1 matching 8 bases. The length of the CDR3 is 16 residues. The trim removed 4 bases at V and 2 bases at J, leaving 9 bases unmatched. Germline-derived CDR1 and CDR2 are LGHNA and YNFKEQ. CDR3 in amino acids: CASSPDRGAENTEAFF. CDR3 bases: TGTGCCAGCAGCCCTGACAGGGGAGCGGAAAACACTGAAGCTTTCTTT.

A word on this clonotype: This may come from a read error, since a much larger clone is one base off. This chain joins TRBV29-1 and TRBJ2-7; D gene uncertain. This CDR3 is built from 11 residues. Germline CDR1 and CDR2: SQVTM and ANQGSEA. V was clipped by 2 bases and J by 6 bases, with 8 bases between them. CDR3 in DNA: TGCAGCGTTGAAAGGGTGGGCGAGCAGTACTTC. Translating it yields CSVERVGEQYF.

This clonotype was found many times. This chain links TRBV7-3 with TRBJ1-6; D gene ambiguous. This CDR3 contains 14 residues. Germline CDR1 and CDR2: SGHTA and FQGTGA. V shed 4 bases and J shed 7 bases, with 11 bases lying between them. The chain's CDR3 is CASSSARENSPLHF. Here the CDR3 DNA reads TGTGCCAGCAGCTCCGCTCGGGAGAATTCACCCCTCCACTTT.

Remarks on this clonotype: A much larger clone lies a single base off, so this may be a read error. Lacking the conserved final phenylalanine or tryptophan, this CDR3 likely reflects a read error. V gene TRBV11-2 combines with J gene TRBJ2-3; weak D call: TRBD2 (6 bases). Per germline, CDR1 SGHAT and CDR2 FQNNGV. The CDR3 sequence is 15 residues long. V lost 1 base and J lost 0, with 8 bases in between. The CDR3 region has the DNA TGTGCCAGCAGCTTAGGGAGCGGGAGCACAGATACGCAGTATTCT. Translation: CASSLGSGSTDTQYS.